The 32 T cell receptor beta chains given below trace back to one sample, sequenced in a study of CD8 T cells in ankylosing spondylitis (dated 2017 in TCRdb). The library was prepared using 5' RACE. Sequencing was performed on an Illumina HiSeq 2500. TCRdb reprocessed the public reads (quality trimming at Q25 with fastp, clone calling with MiXCR) and kept in-frame beta chains. Entries are consolidated by CDR3 protein sequence, retaining the most common genes and DNA. This sample gives roughly 200,000 distinct CDR3 sequences in total; roughly 13% of them show up just once. The ten largest make up about 17% of the sample. Sequencing input: blood, either unsorted or a sorted T cell fraction (not recorded which). The origin of the receptors is a male donor with ankylosing spondylitis or in good health (not recorded which).

V is TRBV20-1 and J is TRBJ2-1, with D tentatively TRBD2 (5 bases). Germline V gene data show CDR1 as DFQATT and CDR2 as SNEGSKA (reference sequence). The CDR3 is made up of 11 amino acids. V was trimmed by 5 bases and J by 10 bases, leaving 12 bases between them. The CDR3 region is CSAPRREEQFF. The CDR3 DNA reads as TGCAGTGCTCCCCGAAGGGAGGAGCAGTTCTTC.

A few counts support this clonotype. This chain joins TRBV13 and TRBJ1-1; D gene uncertain. Trimming removed 5 bases from V and 3 bases from J, with 7 bases in between. The CDR3 contains 12 residues. In germline, CDR1 is PRHDT, CDR2 FYEKMQ (reference sequence). The CDR3 sequence: CASSAGDTEAFF. The CDR3 nucleotides are TGTGCCAGCAGCGCCGGGGACACTGAAGCTTTCTTT.

This clonotype was detected only a few times. This rearrangement joins TRBV5-5 to TRBJ2-3; a weak D match, TRBD2 (5 bases). The V and J ends lost 1 base and 3 bases respectively, with 12 bases between them. Germline CDR1 SGHKS, CDR2 YYEKEE (reference sequence). The CDR3 totals 15 residues. The CDR3 loop is CASSLMEAETDTQYF. CDR3 bases: TGTGCCAGCAGCTTGATGGAAGCGGAGACAGATACGCAGTATTTT.

The chain employs TRBV12-3 or TRBV12-4 and TRBJ1-4; TRBD1 aligns across 7 bases. V dropped 5 bases and J dropped 0; count of bases not matched to a gene: 9. This CDR3 contains 17 residues. The CDR3, as DNA: TGTGCCAGCAGTGCCGGGGACAGACTTACAACTAATGAAAAACTGTTTTTT. It specifies CASSAGDRLTTNEKLFF.

This clonotype has just a few counts. The chain couples TRBV5-1 to TRBJ1-4; 8 nucleotides match TRBD1. J lost 5 bases, V lost 3 bases, and 3 bases had no gene match. There are 14 residues in the CDR3. The V gene's germline CDR1 is SGHRS and CDR2 YFSETQ. The chain's CDR3 is CASSWTGLNEKLFF. In DNA, the CDR3 is TGCGCCAGCAGCTGGACAGGGTTGAATGAAAAACTGTTTTTT. The full variable domain, in which reference TRBV5-1 and TRBJ1-4 provide the parts outside the CDR3, is KAGVTQTPRYLIKTRGQQVTLSCSPISGHRSVSWYQQTPGQGLQFLFEYFSETQRNKGNFPGRFSGRQFSNSRSEMNVSTLELGDSALYLCASSWTGLNEKLFFGSGTQLSVL.

This sequence joins TRBV18 and TRBJ2-7; 8 bases are a match to TRBD1. The CDR3 contains 15 residues. Germline V gives CDR1 KGHSH, CDR2 LQKENI. Unmatched junction bases numbered 10, after V lost 4 bases and J lost 5 bases. CDR3 in DNA: TGTGCCAGCTCACTTATACAGGGGGACGAGGACGAGCAGTACTTC. It encodes CASSLIQGDEDEQYF.

This clonotype was observed many times. This sequence joins TRBV12-3 or TRBV12-4 and TRBJ2-7, with 8 bases fitting TRBD2. The CDR3 sequence is 11 residues long. The trim removed 5 bases at V and 10 bases at J, leaving 4 bases unmatched. The CDR3: CASSTGGSQYF. In DNA form, the CDR3 reads TGTGCCAGCAGTACGGGGGGGAGTCAGTACTTC.

The CDR3 reads CASRTSGTEERTFF. The CDR3 nucleotides are TGTGCCAGCAGAACTTCCGGGACAGAGGAAAGGACTTTCTTT. This chain joins TRBV7-9 and TRBJ1-1; the match to TRBD1 covers 7 bases. V trimming: 6 bases; J trimming: 12 bases; junction bases outside the gene matches: 16. The CDR3 loop spans 14 amino acids. Germline loops: CDR1 SEHNR, CDR2 FQNEAQ (reference sequence).

The V gene is TRBV6-4, the J gene TRBJ2-1; D gene ambiguous. The germline V and J ends were trimmed by 3 bases and 9 bases, with 15 bases remaining between them. From germline, CDR1 is MRHNA and CDR2 SNTAGT. This CDR3 contains 14 residues. The CDR3 region has the DNA TGTGCCAGCAGTGAGTCTGCGGCCCCAAGTGAGCAGTTCTTC. This codes for CASSESAAPSEQFF.

V usage is TRBV7-9 and J usage is TRBJ1-3; D remains ambiguous. CDR3 length: 12 residues. Germline V lookup: CDR1 SEHNR, CDR2 FQNEAQ (reference sequence). The ends were cut back, 10 bases at V and 6 bases at J, with 13 bases in the middle. CDR3 nucleotide sequence: TGTGCCATCCTCGAGGGCGAAAACACCATATATTTT. It yields the protein CAILEGENTIYF.

This clonotype turned up a few times. V usage is TRBV4-1 and J usage is TRBJ2-5, with 8 bases that match TRBD1. The CDR3 is 15 amino acids. V gave up 0 bases and J gave up 2 bases; unmatched junction bases: 2. Germline V lookup: CDR1 MGHRA, CDR2 YSYEKL. The chain's CDR3 is CASSQEGTGQETQYF. The CDR3 DNA reads TGCGCCAGCAGCCAAGAAGGGACAGGACAAGAGACCCAGTACTTC.

This chain uses TRBV20-1 with TRBJ1-1, with D possibly matching TRBD1 (6 bases). This CDR3 is 13 amino acids long. The V end was cut by 5 bases, the J end by 0 bases, with 10 bases between. Germline CDR1 DFQATT, CDR2 SNEGSKA (reference sequence). The CDR3 here is CSAPRTVNTEAFF. The CDR3 DNA reads as TGCAGTGCTCCTAGGACAGTGAACACTGAAGCTTTCTTT.

This clonotype was picked up many times. The chain links TRBV20-1 to TRBJ2-1; D gene unclear. The CDR3 runs 16 residues. CDR1 is DFQATT, CDR2 SNEGSKA, per germline (reference sequence). Trimming shortened V by 0 bases and J by 0 bases, and 12 bases separated the two germline ends. This chain's CDR3 is CSARDLDGSSYNEQFF. In nucleotides, the CDR3 is TGCAGTGCTAGAGATCTAGACGGTAGCTCCTACAATGAGCAGTTCTTC.

The rearrangement uses TRBV7-9 and TRBJ2-2; D call uncertain. This CDR3 has 16 amino acids. Germline V gene sequence: CDR1 SEHNR, CDR2 FQNEAQ (reference sequence). V was clipped by 4 bases and J by 0 bases, with 12 bases between them. The CDR3 DNA reads TGTGCCAGCAGCTCAGATATTCACACGAACACCGGGGAGCTGTTTTTT. Its protein product is CASSSDIHTNTGELFF. The variable domain in full, completed from reference TRBV7-9 and TRBJ2-2, reads DTGVSQNPRHKITKRGQNVTFRCDPISEHNRLYWYRQTLGQGPEFLTYFQNEAQLEKSRLLSDRFSAERPKGSFSTLEIQRTEQGDSAMYLCASSSDIHTNTGELFFGEGSRLTVL.

There are a few counts of this clonotype. The rearrangement uses TRBV6-5 and TRBJ2-7; 10 nucleotides match TRBD2. Per germline, CDR1 MNHEY and CDR2 SVGAGI. This CDR3 is 15 amino acids long. V was pared by 0 bases and J by 2 bases, with 1 base of the junction left unmatched. CDR3 sequence: CASSYSSGGAYEQYF. DNA of the CDR3: TGTGCCAGCAGTTACTCGAGCGGGGGGGCCTACGAGCAGTACTTC.

Only a few counts were recorded for this clonotype. The gene calls are TRBV6-1 and TRBJ2-3, with D unclear. The CDR3 length is 14 residues. V lost 11 bases and J lost 1, with 16 bases in between. The V gene's germline CDR1 is MNHNS and CDR2 SASEGT. The CDR3 loop is CAPFMVFCTDTQYF. The DNA for the CDR3 is TGTGCCCCTTTTATGGTATTTTGCACAGATACGCAGTATTTT.

This clonotype was found a few times. The chain combines TRBV19 with TRBJ2-1, with D perhaps matching TRBD2 (5 bases). This CDR3 region has 14 residues. Germline V gene sequence: CDR1 LNHDA, CDR2 SQIVND (reference sequence). The V end lost 3 bases, the J end lost 9 bases, and 15 bases lay between the germline ends. CDR3 nucleotide sequence: TGTGCCAGTAGTATCCCTAGCCGCAGTGGTGAGCAGTTCTTC. Encoded protein: CASSIPSRSGEQFF.

This sequence joins TRBV12-3 or TRBV12-4 and TRBJ2-5; 7 positions match TRBD2. This CDR3 region has 16 residues. J gave up 2 bases and V 6 bases, and 12 bases lay outside the gene matches. CDR3 protein: CASRPTAGIGQETQYF. CDR3 nucleotide sequence: TGTGCCAGCAGGCCTACAGCGGGAATAGGTCAAGAGACCCAGTACTTC.

The chain joins TRBV7-2 to TRBJ2-3; 10 nucleotides align to TRBD2. The CDR3 loop spans 16 amino acids. Germline CDR1 reads SGHTA; CDR2 reads FQGNSA. The trim removed 5 bases at V and 2 bases at J, leaving 7 bases unmatched. CDR3 DNA sequence: TGTGCCAGCAGCCCTGGACTAGCGGCTCTCACAGATACGCAGTATTTT. Its translation is CASSPGLAALTDTQYF.

A few counts support this clonotype. The chain employs TRBV4-1 and TRBJ2-7; perhaps D is TRBD1 or TRBD2 (5 bases each). Trimming removed 3 bases at V and 0 bases at J, with 9 bases between. The CDR3 extends over 14 amino acids. The germline gives CDR1 MGHRA, CDR2 YSYEKL. The CDR3 is CASSQGGGSYEQYF. CDR3 coding DNA: TGCGCCAGCAGCCAGGGTGGGGGCTCCTACGAGCAGTACTTC.

This clonotype was counted only a few times. The J gene is TRBJ2-5, the V gene TRBV7-8, with TRBD1 matching 7 bases. The CDR3 runs 15 residues. J gave up 2 bases and V 4 bases, and 7 bases lay outside the gene matches. Per the germline V gene, CDR1 is SGHVS and CDR2 is FQNEAQ. CDR3 residues: CASSSLQGPQETQYF. The CDR3 DNA sequence: TGTGCCAGCAGCTCCTTACAGGGGCCTCAAGAGACCCAGTACTTC.

This clonotype was found a few times. CDR3 residues: CSVEGQGVYNEQFF. CDR3 nucleotide sequence: TGCAGCGTTGAGGGCCAGGGGGTCTACAATGAGCAGTTCTTC. The J gene is TRBJ2-1, the V gene TRBV29-1, with 7 bases fitting TRBD1. This CDR3 contains 14 residues. V shed 3 bases and J 3 bases; nucleotides not matched to a gene: 5. CDR1 and CDR2 (germline): SQVTM, ANQGSEA.

There are a few counts of this clonotype. The chain links TRBV5-4 to TRBJ1-1; 10 nucleotides agree with TRBD1. The germline V gene encodes CDR1 SGHNT and CDR2 YYREEE (reference sequence). There are 15 residues in the CDR3. Losses at the gene ends were 4 bases for V and 4 bases for J; bases not matched to a gene: 7. The CDR3 coding sequence is TGTGCCAGCAGCCCGACAGGGGGCGCGGGCACTGAAGCTTTCTTT. Its protein is CASSPTGGAGTEAFF. Full variable domain (remainder filled in from reference TRBV5-4 and TRBJ1-1): ETGVTQSPTHLIKTRGQQVTLRCSSQSGHNTVSWYQQALGQGPQFIFQYYREEENGRGNFPPRFSGLQFPNYSSELNVNALELDDSALYLCASSPTGGAGTEAFFGQGTRLTVV.

This clonotype was detected only a few times. The chain carries TRBV3-1 and TRBJ1-2; 10 nucleotides align to TRBD1. The V and J ends lost 3 bases and 3 bases, in that order; junction bases with no gene match: 7. Looked up from germline, CDR1 is LGHDT and CDR2 is YNNKEL (reference sequence). The CDR3 is 16 amino acids. The CDR3 DNA is TGTGCCAGCAGCCAGGGGGACAGGGGTTTGGACTATGGCTACACCTTC. Its protein product is CASSQGDRGLDYGYTF.

This clonotype was observed at least ten times. The genes are TRBV29-1 and TRBJ2-1; the match to TRBD1 covers 8 bases. CDR3 length equals 14 residues. V lost 5 bases and J lost 0; bases outside the gene matches: 3. Germline V gives CDR1 SQVTM, CDR2 ANQGSEA. This CDR3 reads CSVIGTGSYNEQFF. The CDR3, as DNA: TGCAGCGTTATCGGGACAGGCTCCTACAATGAGCAGTTCTTC.

The V and J genes are TRBV19 and TRBJ2-7; D perhaps matches TRBD1 (6 bases). Germline CDR1 is LNHDA and CDR2 is SQIVND (reference sequence). V lost 6 bases and J lost 2, with 14 bases in between. The CDR3 runs 14 residues. In DNA form, the CDR3 reads TGTGCCAGTAGCTCCCTCGGACAGACCTACGAGCAGTACTTC. Its protein product is CASSSLGQTYEQYF.

This clonotype was counted many times. This chain uses TRBV6-5 with TRBJ2-7, with a possible D match to TRBD1 (6 bases). There are 15 residues in the CDR3. The germline V and J ends were trimmed by 0 bases and 4 bases, with 13 bases remaining between them. CDR1 is MNHEY, CDR2 SVGAGI, per germline. The CDR3 region has the DNA TGTGCCAGCAGTTACTCGCTGGAAGGGGGATACGAGCAGTACTTC. Residues: CASSYSLEGGYEQYF.

This clonotype showed up just a few times. The CDR3 nucleotides are TGTGCCAGTACGGGACTAGCGGTCCCGGGGCTAATAAATGAGCAGTTCTTC. This gives the protein CASTGLAVPGLINEQFF. The chain couples TRBV6-2 or TRBV6-3 to TRBJ2-1; TRBD2 matches 11 bases. CDR3 length: 17 residues. Germline CDR1 and CDR2: MNHEY and SVGEGT. With 9 bases clipped from V and 7 bases from J, the junction kept 17 bases outside the gene matches.

CDR3: CASSETTGLSYEQYF. In DNA, the CDR3 is TGCGCCAGCAGTGAGACGACAGGGCTCTCCTACGAGCAGTACTTC. The V gene is TRBV10-2, the J gene TRBJ2-7; 7 bases line up with TRBD1. Unmatched junction bases numbered 4, after V lost 2 bases and J lost 0 bases. CDR3 size: 15 residues. From germline, CDR1 is WSHSY and CDR2 SAAADI.

This chain joins TRBV30 and TRBJ2-7; D is undetermined. V dropped 0 bases and J dropped 0 bases, with 9 bases sitting between them. Germline CDR1 is GTSNPN and CDR2 is SVGIG (reference sequence). The CDR3 has 14 residues. The CDR3 region has the DNA TGTGCCTGGAGTGTTGGGCGCGGCTCCTACGAGCAGTACTTC. Its protein is CAWSVGRGSYEQYF.

This rearrangement joins TRBV13 to TRBJ1-1, with D uncertain. This CDR3 spans 15 amino acids. Germline CDR1 PRHDT, CDR2 FYEKMQ (reference sequence). V dropped 2 bases and J dropped 3 bases, with 13 bases sitting between them. The CDR3 nucleotides are TGTGCCAGCAGCTTATGGCCCGGAGGCGACACTGAAGCTTTCTTT. This gives the protein CASSLWPGGDTEAFF. The complete variable domain, with remaining parts taken from reference TRBV13 and TRBJ1-1, reads AAGVIQSPRHLIKEKRETATLKCYPIPRHDTVYWYQQGPGQDPQFLISFYEKMQSDKGSIPDRFSAQQFSDYHSELNMSSLELGDSALYFCASSLWPGGDTEAFFGQGTRLTVV.

The chain employs TRBV29-1 and TRBJ2-7, with D tentatively TRBD1 or TRBD2 (5 bases each). Trimming cost V 0 bases and J 0 bases, with 12 bases left between them. Germline V gives CDR1 SQVTM, CDR2 ANQGSEA. CDR3 length equals 15 residues. The CDR3: CSVEDPGTNSYEQYF. As DNA, the CDR3 is TGCAGCGTTGAAGACCCTGGGACCAACTCCTACGAGCAGTACTTC.